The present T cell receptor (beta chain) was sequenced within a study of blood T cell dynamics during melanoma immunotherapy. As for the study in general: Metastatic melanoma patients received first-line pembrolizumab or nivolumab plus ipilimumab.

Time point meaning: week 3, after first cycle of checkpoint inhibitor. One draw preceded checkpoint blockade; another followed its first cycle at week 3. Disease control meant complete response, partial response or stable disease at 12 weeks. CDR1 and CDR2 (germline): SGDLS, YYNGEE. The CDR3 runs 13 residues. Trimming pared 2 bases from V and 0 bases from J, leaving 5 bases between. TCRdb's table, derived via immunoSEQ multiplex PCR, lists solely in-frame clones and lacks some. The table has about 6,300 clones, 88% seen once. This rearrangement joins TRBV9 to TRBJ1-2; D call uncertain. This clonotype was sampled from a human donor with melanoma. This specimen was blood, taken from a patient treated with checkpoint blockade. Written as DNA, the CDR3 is TGTGCCAGCAGCGTCGGCACTAACTATGGCTACACCTTC. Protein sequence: CASSVGTNYGYTF.